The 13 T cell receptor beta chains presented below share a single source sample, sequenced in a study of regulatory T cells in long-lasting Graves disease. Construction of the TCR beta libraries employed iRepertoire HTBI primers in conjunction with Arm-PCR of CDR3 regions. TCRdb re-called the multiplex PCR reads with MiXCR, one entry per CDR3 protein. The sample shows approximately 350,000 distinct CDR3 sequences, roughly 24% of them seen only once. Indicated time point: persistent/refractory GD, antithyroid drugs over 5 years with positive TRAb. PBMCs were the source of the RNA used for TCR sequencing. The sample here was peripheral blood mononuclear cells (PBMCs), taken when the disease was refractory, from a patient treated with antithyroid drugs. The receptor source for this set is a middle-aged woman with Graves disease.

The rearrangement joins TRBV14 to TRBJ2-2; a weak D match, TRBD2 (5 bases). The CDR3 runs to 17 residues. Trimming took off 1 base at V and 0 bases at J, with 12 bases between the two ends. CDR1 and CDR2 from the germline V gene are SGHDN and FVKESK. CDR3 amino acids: CASSQGLQQPNTGELFF. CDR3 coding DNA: TGTGCCAGCAGCCAAGGACTACAGCAGCCGAACACCGGGGAGCTGTTTTTT. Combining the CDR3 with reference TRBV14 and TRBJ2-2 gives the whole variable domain EAGVTQFPSHSVIEKGQTVTLRCDPISGHDNLYWYRRVMGKEIKFLLHFVKESKQDESGMPNNRFLAERTGGTYSTLKVQPAELEDSGVYFCASSQGLQQPNTGELFFGEGSRLTVL.

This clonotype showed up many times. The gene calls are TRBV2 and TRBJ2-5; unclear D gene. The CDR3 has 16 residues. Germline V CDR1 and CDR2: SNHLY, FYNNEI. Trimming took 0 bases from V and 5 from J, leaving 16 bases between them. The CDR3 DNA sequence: TGTGCCAGCAGTGAAGCGGCAGGCGTTTCTGCGGAGACCCAGTACTTC. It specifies CASSEAAGVSAETQYF.

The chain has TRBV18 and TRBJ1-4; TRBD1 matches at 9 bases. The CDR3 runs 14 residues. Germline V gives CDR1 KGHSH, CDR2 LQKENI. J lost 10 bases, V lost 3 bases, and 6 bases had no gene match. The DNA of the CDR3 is TGTGCCAGCTCACCGGACAGGGGCGGAGGAAAACTGTTTTTT. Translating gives CASSPDRGGGKLFF.

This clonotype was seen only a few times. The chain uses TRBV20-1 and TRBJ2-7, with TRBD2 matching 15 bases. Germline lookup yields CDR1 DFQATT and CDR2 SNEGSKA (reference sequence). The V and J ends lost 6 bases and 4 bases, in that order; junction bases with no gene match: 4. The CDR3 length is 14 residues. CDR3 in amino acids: CSARTSGRAYEQYF. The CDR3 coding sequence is TGCAGTGCGCGGACTAGCGGGAGGGCATACGAGCAGTACTTC.

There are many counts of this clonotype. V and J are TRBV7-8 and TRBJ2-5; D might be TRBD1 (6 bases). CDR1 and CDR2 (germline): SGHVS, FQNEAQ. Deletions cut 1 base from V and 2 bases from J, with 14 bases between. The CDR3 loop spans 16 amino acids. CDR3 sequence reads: CASSLGWTVIQETQYF. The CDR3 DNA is TGTGCCAGCAGCTTAGGGTGGACAGTTATTCAAGAGACCCAGTACTTC.

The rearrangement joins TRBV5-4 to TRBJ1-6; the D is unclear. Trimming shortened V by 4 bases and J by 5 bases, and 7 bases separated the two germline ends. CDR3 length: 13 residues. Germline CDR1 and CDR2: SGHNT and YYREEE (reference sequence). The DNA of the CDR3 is TGTGCCAGCAGCCCCTGGAATAATTCACCCCTCCACTTT. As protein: CASSPWNNSPLHF.

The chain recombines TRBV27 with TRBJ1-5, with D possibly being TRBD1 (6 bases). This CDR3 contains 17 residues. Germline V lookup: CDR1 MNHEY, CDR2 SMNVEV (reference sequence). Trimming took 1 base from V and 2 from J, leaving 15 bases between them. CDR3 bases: TGTGCCAGCAGTTTATTCGGGCAGGGGTTGGGCAATCAGCCCCAGCATTTT. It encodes CASSLFGQGLGNQPQHF.

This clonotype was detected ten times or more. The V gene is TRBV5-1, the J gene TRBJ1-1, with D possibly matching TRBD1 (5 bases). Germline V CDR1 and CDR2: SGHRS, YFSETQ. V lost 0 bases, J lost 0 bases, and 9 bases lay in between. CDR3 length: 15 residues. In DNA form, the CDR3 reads TGCGCCAGCAGCTTGGGGGCAGGGCTGAACACTGAAGCTTTCTTT. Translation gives CASSLGAGLNTEAFF.

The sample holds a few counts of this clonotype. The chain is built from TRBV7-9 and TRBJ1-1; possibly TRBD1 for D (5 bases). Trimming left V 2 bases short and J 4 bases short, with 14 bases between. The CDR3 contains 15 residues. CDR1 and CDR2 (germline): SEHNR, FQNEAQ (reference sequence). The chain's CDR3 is CASSLSGGASTEAFF. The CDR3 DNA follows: TGTGCCAGCAGCTTATCTGGAGGGGCAAGCACTGAAGCTTTCTTT. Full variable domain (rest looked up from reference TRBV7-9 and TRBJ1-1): DTGVSQNPRHKITKRGQNVTFRCDPISEHNRLYWYRQTLGQGPEFLTYFQNEAQLEKSRLLSDRFSAERPKGSFSTLEIQRTEQGDSAMYLCASSLSGGASTEAFFGQGTRLTVV.

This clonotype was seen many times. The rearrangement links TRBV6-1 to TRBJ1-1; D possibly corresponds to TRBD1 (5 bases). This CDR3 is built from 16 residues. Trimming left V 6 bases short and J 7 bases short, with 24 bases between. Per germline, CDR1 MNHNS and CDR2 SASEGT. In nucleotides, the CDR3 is TGTGCCAGCAGATCGAGTTCCCTACGAGGGGACCTTGAAGCTTTCTTT. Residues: CASRSSSLRGDLEAFF.

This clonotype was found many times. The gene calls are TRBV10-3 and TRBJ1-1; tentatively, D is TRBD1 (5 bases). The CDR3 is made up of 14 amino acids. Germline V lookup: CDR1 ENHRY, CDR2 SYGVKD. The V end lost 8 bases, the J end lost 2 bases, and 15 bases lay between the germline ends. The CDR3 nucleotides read TGTGCCATCTCTCGGGACCGCGGTAACACTGAAGCTTTCTTT. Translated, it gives CAISRDRGNTEAFF.

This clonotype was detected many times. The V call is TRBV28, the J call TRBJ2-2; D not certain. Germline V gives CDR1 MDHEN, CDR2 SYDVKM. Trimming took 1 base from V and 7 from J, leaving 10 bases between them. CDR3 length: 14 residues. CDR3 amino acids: CASSLSGVGGELFF. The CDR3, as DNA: TGTGCCAGCAGTTTATCGGGTGTCGGCGGGGAGCTGTTTTTT.

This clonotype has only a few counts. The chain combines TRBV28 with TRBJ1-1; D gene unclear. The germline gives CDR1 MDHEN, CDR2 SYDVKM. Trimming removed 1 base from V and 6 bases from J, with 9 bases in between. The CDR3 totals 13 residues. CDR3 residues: CASSLFARSEAFF. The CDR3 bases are TGTGCCAGCAGTTTATTTGCAAGGTCTGAAGCTTTCTTT.